These T cell receptor beta chains were read from a single sample in a study of cytomegalovirus exposure and HLA in healthy donors. TCRdb's table, derived via immunoSEQ multiplex PCR, lists solely in-frame clones and lacks some. This table holds about 170,000 clones, about 80% found once. Sequencing used PBMCs. The receptors originated from a woman in her 50s in good health and CMV-seronegative. Each CDR3 is given with its conserved first and last residue. A D gene is named only where the DNA matches it firmly. Where a row states a size, it is once, few, many or the class of an expanded clone; other rows omit it.

CDR3: CASSFGLAGTLFNEQFF
DNA: TGCGCCAGCAGCTTTGGACTAGCGGGGACTCTCTTCAATGAGCAGTTCTTC
V: TRBV5-1
J: TRBJ2-1
D: TRBD2
size: NA

CDR3: CASSNFRDRVGEAFF
DNA: TGTGCCAGCAGCAACTTCCGGGACAGGGTGGGTGAAGCTTTCTTT
V: TRBV7-9
J: TRBJ1-1
D: TRBD1
size: NA

CDR3: CASSFDTEAFF
DNA: TGTGCCAGCAGCTTCGACACTGAAGCTTTCTTT
V: TRBV7-9
J: TRBJ1-1
D: NA
size: few

CDR3: CASSLRQGTYEQYF
DNA: TGTGCCAGCAGCTTACGACAGGGAACGTACGAGCAGTACTTC
V: TRBV7-8
J: TRBJ2-7
D: TRBD1
size: NA

CDR3: CASSKEGQAYEQYF
DNA: TGTGCCAGCAGCAAAGAGGGACAGGCCTACGAGCAGTACTTC
V: TRBV21-1
J: TRBJ2-7
D: NA
size: few

CDR3: CASSIRTSHEQFF
DNA: TGTGCCAGCAGTATCCGGACTAGCCATGAGCAGTTCTTC
V: TRBV25-1
J: TRBJ2-1
D: TRBD2
size: NA

CDR3: CASSLLGDEQFF
DNA: TGTGCCAGCAGCTTACTAGGCGATGAGCAGTTCTTC
V: TRBV7-6
J: TRBJ2-1
D: NA
size: NA

CDR3: CAISEGQGSNTEAFF
DNA: TGTGCCATCAGTGAGGGGCAGGGCTCGAACACTGAAGCTTTCTTT
V: TRBV10-3
J: TRBJ1-1
D: NA
size: few

CDR3: CASRPGQGASRFLYGYTF
DNA: TGTGCCAGCAGGCCGGGACAGGGGGCTTCCAGGTTCCTCTATGGCTACACCTTC
V: TRBV28
J: TRBJ1-2
D: TRBD1
size: NA

CDR3: CASSKGTDTQYF
DNA: TGTGCCAGCAGTAAGGGGACAGATACGCAGTATTTT
V: TRBV28
J: TRBJ2-3
D: NA
size: few

CDR3: CASSRDRAVAEAFF
DNA: TGTGCCAGTAGCAGGGACAGGGCGGTCGCTGAAGCTTTCTTT
V: TRBV19
J: TRBJ1-1
D: TRBD1
size: NA

CDR3: CASIGTGGGQPQHF
DNA: TGTGCCAGCATCGGGACAGGGGGTGGTCAGCCCCAGCATTTT
V: TRBV6-1
J: TRBJ1-5
D: TRBD1
size: NA

CDR3: CASSEIGSYGYTF
DNA: TGTGCCAGCAGTGAAATTGGCAGCTATGGCTACACCTTC
V: TRBV2
J: TRBJ1-2
D: NA
size: NA

CDR3: CATQEQGMGEAFF
DNA: TGTGCCACTCAGGAGCAGGGCATGGGTGAAGCTTTCTTT
V: TRBV2
J: TRBJ1-1
D: NA
size: few

CDR3: CASSPGTVNTEAFF
DNA: TGTGCCAGTAGTCCCGGGACAGTGAACACTGAAGCTTTCTTT
V: TRBV19
J: TRBJ1-1
D: TRBD1
size: NA

CDR3: CASSQVTLSGYTF
DNA: TGCGCCAGCAGCCAAGTTACTCTCTCTGGCTACACCTTC
V: TRBV4-1
J: TRBJ1-2
D: NA
size: NA

CDR3: CASNAGQGGGSPLHF
DNA: TGTGCCAGCAACGCGGGGCAGGGCGGTGGGTCACCCCTCCACTTT
V: TRBV7-8
J: TRBJ1-6
D: NA
size: NA

CDR3: CASSARTGEKLLF
DNA: TGTGCCAGCAGCGCCCGGACAGGGGAAAAACTGCTTTTT
V: TRBV9
J: TRBJ1-4
D: TRBD1
size: NA

CDR3: CASSRSGSYEQYF
DNA: TGTGCCAGCAGTCGATCAGGGTCCTACGAGCAGTACTTC
V: TRBV6-6
J: TRBJ2-7
D: NA
size: NA

CDR3: CASSGGTGGEAFF
DNA: TGTGCCAGCAGTGGGGGGACAGGGGGTGAAGCTTTCTTT
V: TRBV6-4
J: TRBJ1-1
D: TRBD1
size: few

CDR3: CSVVDRGNYGYTF
DNA: TGCAGCGTTGTAGACAGGGGTAACTATGGCTACACCTTC
V: TRBV29-1
J: TRBJ1-2
D: TRBD1
size: NA

CDR3: CASSQTGQGGGGYTF
DNA: TGCGCCAGCAGCCAAACGGGACAGGGTGGTGGTGGCTACACCTTC
V: TRBV4-3
J: TRBJ1-2
D: TRBD1
size: NA

CDR3: CASSLYRAGDSPLHF
DNA: TGTGCCAGCAGTTTATACAGGGCGGGGGATTCACCCCTCCACTTT
V: TRBV28
J: TRBJ1-6
D: NA
size: NA

CDR3: CASSNGDYSAQETQYF
DNA: TGTGCCAGCAGTAACGGCGATTACAGTGCACAAGAGACCCAGTACTTC
V: TRBV7-6
J: TRBJ2-5
D: NA
size: NA

CDR3: CASSLGLAGGYWEQYF
DNA: TGTGCCAGCAGCTTGGGACTAGCGGGGGGCTATTGGGAGCAGTACTTC
V: TRBV5-5
J: TRBJ2-7
D: TRBD2
size: once

CDR3: CASSPRGATEAFF
DNA: TGTGCCAGCTCACCCAGGGGGGCGACTGAAGCTTTCTTT
V: TRBV18
J: TRBJ1-1
D: TRBD1
size: NA

CDR3: CASSSGEGYGYTF
DNA: TGTGCCAGCAGCTCTGGGGAGGGTTATGGCTACACCTTC
V: TRBV7-2
J: TRBJ1-2
D: NA
size: NA

CDR3: CASSPAGGGGPQYF
DNA: TGTGCCAGCAGTCCTGCTGGGGGGGGAGGGCCCCAGTACTTC
V: TRBV5-6
J: TRBJ2-5
D: TRBD2
size: NA

CDR3: CASSSPGVGGYRTGELFF
DNA: TGTGCCAGCAGTTCTCCCGGGGTAGGCGGGTACCGCACCGGGGAGCTGTTTTTT
V: TRBV27
J: TRBJ2-2
D: NA
size: once

CDR3: CASSFGLTDTQYF
DNA: TGTGCCAGCAGCTTCGGTTTGACAGATACGCAGTATTTT
V: TRBV11-2
J: TRBJ2-3
D: NA
size: NA

CDR3: CASSPPTGDSYEQYF
DNA: TGTGCCAGCTCACCACCGACAGGGGACTCCTACGAGCAGTACTTC
V: TRBV18
J: TRBJ2-7
D: TRBD1
size: few

CDR3: CASSLSSNTDTQYF
DNA: TGTGCCAGCAGCTTAAGTAGTAACACAGATACGCAGTATTTT
V: TRBV11-3
J: TRBJ2-3
D: NA
size: NA

CDR3: CASSPGGTTTNRGQPQHF
DNA: TGTGCCAGCAGCCCCGGAGGGACTACCACGAACCGAGGGCAGCCCCAGCATTTT
V: TRBV7-2
J: TRBJ1-5
D: NA
size: NA

CDR3: CASTQRKTNTDTQYF
DNA: TGTGCCAGCACCCAGAGGAAGACGAACACAGATACGCAGTATTTT
V: TRBV5-5
J: TRBJ2-3
D: NA
size: once

CDR3: CASSLSLSSYNEQFF
DNA: TGTGCCAGCAGCTTGAGCCTGAGCTCCTACAATGAGCAGTTCTTC
V: TRBV7-8
J: TRBJ2-1
D: NA
size: NA

CDR3: CASVSRVQTQYF
DNA: TGTGCCAGCGTCTCCAGGGTTCAGACCCAGTACTTC
V: TRBV7-9
J: TRBJ2-5
D: NA
size: once

CDR3: CASSLLAGAGEQYF
DNA: TGTGCCAGCAGTTTATTAGCGGGAGCGGGCGAGCAGTACTTC
V: TRBV7-2
J: TRBJ2-7
D: TRBD2
size: NA

CDR3: CASSQAGVYNEQFF
DNA: TGTGCCAGCAGTCAAGCGGGAGTTTACAATGAGCAGTTCTTC
V: TRBV6-5
J: TRBJ2-1
D: TRBD2
size: NA

CDR3: CASSAFGTSGSYEQFF
DNA: TGTGCCAGCAGCGCGTTTGGGACTAGCGGGAGTTATGAGCAGTTCTTC
V: TRBV5-6
J: TRBJ2-1
D: TRBD2
size: NA

CDR3: CASSEAGGPGDTQYF
DNA: TGTGCCAGCAGTGAAGCGGGGGGGCCTGGAGATACGCAGTATTTT
V: TRBV6-4
J: TRBJ2-3
D: TRBD2
size: NA

CDR3: CASSPPRDRGRGNTEAFF
DNA: TGTGCCAGCAGCCCCCCTCGGGACAGGGGAAGAGGGAACACTGAAGCTTTCTTT
V: TRBV21-1
J: TRBJ1-1
D: NA
size: NA